These T cell receptor beta chains were read from a single sample in a study of T cell responses to AZD1222 COVID-19 vaccine. Some clones are missing from TCRdb's copy, which holds only in-frame ones; the method was immunoSEQ multiplex PCR. In the table there are under 110,000 clones, more than 70% of which are singletons. Sequenced material: peripheral blood, taken on day 0 of AZD1222 vaccination. These receptors all stem from an adult in good health. Both conserved end residues are part of each CDR3. Fields, in order: clone size, V gene, J gene, D gene, CDR3 protein. A D gene is named only where the DNA matches it firmly. Clone size is shown for a subset of rows, as once, few, many or a class of expanded clone.

-	TRBV7-9	TRBJ1-5	-	CASSRGGLSNQPQHF
-	TRBV20-1	TRBJ1-1	-	CSARSWTEAFF
-	TRBV19	TRBJ2-1	-	CASSISGPYYNEQFF
few	TRBV28	TRBJ2-3	-	CASSRLVRQYF
once	TRBV10-3	TRBJ1-5	-	CAISAAGTGNQPQHF
-	TRBV7-2	TRBJ2-2	TRBD2	CASSLGLAGNTGELFF
few	TRBV6-6	TRBJ2-7	-	CASNSRSYEQYF
many	TRBV18	TRBJ1-5	-	CASSLRQGYQPQHF
-	TRBV28	TRBJ2-5	TRBD1	CASSPDRGLEETQYF
-	TRBV7-2	TRBJ2-2	TRBD2	CASSPGLAGFSNTGELFF
-	TRBV7-9	TRBJ2-6	-	CASSHALGANVLTF
once	TRBV6-2/TRBV6-3	TRBJ2-5	-	CASSYSRVGTQYF
once	TRBV3-1/TRBV3-2	TRBJ1-5	-	CASSQEGGSGQPQHF
once	TRBV5-6	TRBJ1-2	-	CASSGLSGTNYGYTF
-	TRBV28	TRBJ1-3	TRBD1	CASGQGIGNTIYF
-	TRBV12-3/TRBV12-4	TRBJ1-2	-	CASSQGGGYTF
-	TRBV3-1/TRBV3-2	TRBJ1-1	-	CASSQDGGRQAFF
-	TRBV11-2	TRBJ2-7	TRBD1	CASSRDRSYEQYF
-	TRBV6-2/TRBV6-3	TRBJ2-1	TRBD2	CASSPGTSGRLGSYNEQFF
-	TRBV14	TRBJ2-1	-	CASSPRQNLYNEQFF
-	TRBV19	TRBJ1-1	-	CASTLTGANTEAFF
-	TRBV24-1	TRBJ1-2	-	CATSDGGLYGYTF
-	TRBV11-1	TRBJ1-2	-	CASSQDGAAENYGYTF